This T cell receptor (beta chain) was sequenced for a study of cytomegalovirus exposure and HLA in healthy donors. Primers for the PCR totalled 60 Vbeta and 13 Jbeta. Assay used: immunoSEQ multiplex PCR; TCRdb lists only in-frame clones, some missing. The sample lists 200,000 or so clones; roughly 80% were seen once. Germline V gene lookup returns CDR1 MNHEY and CDR2 SVGAGI. The CDR3 is 16 amino acids. V shed 0 bases and J 7 bases; nucleotides not matched to a gene: 6. Material for sequencing was PBMCs. The origin of this receptor is a man younger than 40 in good health and CMV-seronegative. The rearrangement links TRBV6-5 to TRBJ1-5, with TRBD1 matching over 10 bases. The CDR3 sequence: CASSYSPGTGEQPQHF. In nucleotides, the CDR3 is TGTGCCAGCAGTTACTCCCCCGGGACAGGGGAACAGCCCCAGCATTTT.